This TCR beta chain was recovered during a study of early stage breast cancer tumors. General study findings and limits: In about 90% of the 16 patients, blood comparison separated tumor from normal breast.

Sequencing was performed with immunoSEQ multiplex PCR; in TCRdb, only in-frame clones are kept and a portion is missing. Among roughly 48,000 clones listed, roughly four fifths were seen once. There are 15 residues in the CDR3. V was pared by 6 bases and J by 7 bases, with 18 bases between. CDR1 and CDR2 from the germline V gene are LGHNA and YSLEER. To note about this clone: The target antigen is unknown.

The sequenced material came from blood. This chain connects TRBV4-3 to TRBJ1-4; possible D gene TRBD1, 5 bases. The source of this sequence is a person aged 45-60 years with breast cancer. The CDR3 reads CASSPLSGSGEKLFF. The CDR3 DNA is TGCGCCAGCAGTCCTTTATCAGGGAGTGGTGAAAAACTGTTTTTT.